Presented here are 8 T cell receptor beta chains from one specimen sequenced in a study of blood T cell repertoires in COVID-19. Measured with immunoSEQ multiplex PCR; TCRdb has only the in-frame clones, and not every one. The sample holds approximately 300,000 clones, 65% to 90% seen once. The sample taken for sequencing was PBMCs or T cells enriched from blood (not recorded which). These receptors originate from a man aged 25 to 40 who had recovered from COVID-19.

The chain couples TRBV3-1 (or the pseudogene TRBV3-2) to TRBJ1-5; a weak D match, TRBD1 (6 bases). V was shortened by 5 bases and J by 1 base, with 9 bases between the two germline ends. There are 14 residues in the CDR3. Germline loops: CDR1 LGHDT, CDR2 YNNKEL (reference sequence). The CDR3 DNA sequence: TGTGCCAGCAGCGGTGGACAGAGCAATCAGCCCCAGCATTTT. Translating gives CASSGGQSNQPQHF.

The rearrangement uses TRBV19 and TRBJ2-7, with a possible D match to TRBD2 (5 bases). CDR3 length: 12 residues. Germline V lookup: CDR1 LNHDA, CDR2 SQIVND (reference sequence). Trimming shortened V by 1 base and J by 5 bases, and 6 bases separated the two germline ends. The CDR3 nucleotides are TGTGCCAGTAGTATAGCGGGAAACGAGCAGTACTTC. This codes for CASSIAGNEQYF. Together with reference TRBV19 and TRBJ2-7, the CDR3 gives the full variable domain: DGGITQSPKYLFRKEGQNVTLSCEQNLNHDAMYWYRQDPGQGLRLIYYSQIVNDFQKGDIAEGYSVSREKKESFPLTVTSAQKNPTAFYLCASSIAGNEQYFGPGTRLTVT.

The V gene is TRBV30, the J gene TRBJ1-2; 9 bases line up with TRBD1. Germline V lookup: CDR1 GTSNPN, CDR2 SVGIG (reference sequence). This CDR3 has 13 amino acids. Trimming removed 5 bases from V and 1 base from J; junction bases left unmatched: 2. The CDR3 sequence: CAWGTGFNYGYTF. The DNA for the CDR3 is TGTGCCTGGGGGACAGGGTTTAACTATGGCTACACCTTC. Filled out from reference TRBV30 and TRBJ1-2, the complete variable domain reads SQTIHQWPATLVQPVGSPLSLECTVEGTSNPNLYWYRQAAGRGLQLLFYSVGIGQISSEVPQNLSASRPQDRQFILSSKKLLLSDSGFYLCAWGTGFNYGYTFGSGTRLTVV.

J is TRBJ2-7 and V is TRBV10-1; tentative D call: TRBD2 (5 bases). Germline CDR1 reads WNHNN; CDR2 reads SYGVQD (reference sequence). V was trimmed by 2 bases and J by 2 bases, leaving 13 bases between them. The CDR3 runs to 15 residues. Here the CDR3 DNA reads TGCGCCAGCAGTGAGATAGCACCTAGCCCCTACGAGCAGTACTTC. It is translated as CASSEIAPSPYEQYF.

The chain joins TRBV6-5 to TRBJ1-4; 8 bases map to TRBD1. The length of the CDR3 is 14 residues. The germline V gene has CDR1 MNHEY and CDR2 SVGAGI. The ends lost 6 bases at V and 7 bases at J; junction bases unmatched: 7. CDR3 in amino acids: CASRVQGVGEKLFF. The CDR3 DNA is TGTGCCAGCAGGGTACAGGGGGTTGGTGAAAAACTGTTTTTT.

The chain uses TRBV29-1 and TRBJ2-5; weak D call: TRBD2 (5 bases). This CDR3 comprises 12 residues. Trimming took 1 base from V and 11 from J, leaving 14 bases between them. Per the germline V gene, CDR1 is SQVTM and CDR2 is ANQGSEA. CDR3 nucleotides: TGCAGCGTTGAAGGTGGACTCCCCCAGCAGTACTTC. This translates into CSVEGGLPQQYF.

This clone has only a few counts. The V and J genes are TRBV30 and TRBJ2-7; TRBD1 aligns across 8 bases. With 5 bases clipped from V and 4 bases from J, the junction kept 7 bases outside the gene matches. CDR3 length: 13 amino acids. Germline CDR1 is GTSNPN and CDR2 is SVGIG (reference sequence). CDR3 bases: TGTGCCTGGGGCAGAACAGGGGGGTACGAGCAGTACTTC. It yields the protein CAWGRTGGYEQYF.

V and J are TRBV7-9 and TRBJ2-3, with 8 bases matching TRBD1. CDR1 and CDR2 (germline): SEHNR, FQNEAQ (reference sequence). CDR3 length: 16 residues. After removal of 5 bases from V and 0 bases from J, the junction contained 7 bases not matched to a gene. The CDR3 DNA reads TGTGCCAGCAGCGCCGGACAGGGCCCTAGCACAGATACGCAGTATTTT. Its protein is CASSAGQGPSTDTQYF.